Presented here are 21 T cell receptor beta chains from one specimen sequenced in a study of T cells in Graves' hyperthyroidism and ophthalmopathy. The source material, RNA transcripts, was used to amplify TCR beta CDR3 regions. The primer set for the first-round RT-PCR of the TCR CDR3 was HTBI. TCRdb re-derived calls from the multiplex PCR reads in MiXCR, one entry per CDR3 protein. Of roughly 300,000 distinct CDR3 sequences listed, over 11% are singletons. The sequenced material came from blood. The receptors derive from a woman aged 25 to 39 with Graves' hyperthyroidism.

On this clonotype: This sequence may be a read error, since a much larger clone differs from it by one base. It is likely a read error, because the conserved phenylalanine at the end of the CDR3 is missing. CDR3 nucleotide sequence: TGTGCCAGCAGCCTCCGGGACAGGGGGCCGAACACTGAAGCTTTCTTA. It specifies CASSLRDRGPNTEAFL. V is TRBV3-1 and J is TRBJ1-1; TRBD1 matches at 12 bases. With V trimmed by 4 bases and J by 1 base, 4 bases remained unmatched. The length of the CDR3 is 16 residues. CDR1 LGHDT and CDR2 YNNKEL come from the germline V gene (reference sequence).

The sample holds a few counts of this clonotype. The chain recombines TRBV5-6 with TRBJ2-1, with D possibly matching TRBD2 (6 bases). This CDR3 spans 14 amino acids. Trimming took 1 base from V and 6 from J, leaving 11 bases between them. Per the germline V gene, CDR1 is SGHDT and CDR2 is YYEEEE. For the CDR3, the DNA is TGTGCCAGCAGCTTGAATCAGGGACTCAATGAGCAGTTCTTC. Its translation: CASSLNQGLNEQFF.

This clonotype was seen only a few times. CDR3 nucleotide sequence: TGTGCCACCAGTGATCCGGGACTAGGAAGCGGCGGGGAGCTGTTTTTT. This sequence encodes CATSDPGLGSGGELFF. The chain uses TRBV24-1 and TRBJ2-2, with TRBD2 matching 8 bases. V lost 3 bases, J lost 7 bases, and 9 bases stayed unmatched. The CDR3 spans 16 residues. The germline V gene has CDR1 KGHDR and CDR2 SFDVKD.

At least ten counts were recorded for this clonotype. The V gene is TRBV2, the J gene TRBJ2-7, with a weak D call TRBD1 (6 bases). Trimming pared 6 bases from V and 2 bases from J, leaving 11 bases between. Germline CDR1 and CDR2: SNHLY and FYNNEI. The CDR3 runs to 13 residues. The CDR3 here is CASRATGTYEQYF. CDR3 nucleotides: TGTGCCAGCAGAGCGACAGGCACCTACGAGCAGTACTTC.

This clonotype was observed many times. J is TRBJ2-1 and V is TRBV12-3 or TRBV12-4; 9 bases map to TRBD2. Losses at the gene ends were 3 bases for V and 6 bases for J; bases not matched to a gene: 3. This CDR3 is built from 14 residues. The CDR3 region has the DNA TGTGCCAGCAGTTTTGCGGGAGGGCCCAATGAGCAGTTCTTC. Encoded protein: CASSFAGGPNEQFF.

Turning to this clonotype: A clone one base away is much larger, so this may be a read error. The V gene is TRBV6-1, the J gene TRBJ2-1, with no clear D. The CDR3 length is 14 residues. The V gene's germline CDR1 is MNHNS and CDR2 SASEGT. V was trimmed by 6 bases and J by 0 bases, leaving 9 bases between them. The CDR3 nucleotides read TGTGCCAGCAGGAGCGATACCTCCTACAATGAGCAGTTCTTC. Its translation: CASRSDTSYNEQFF.

This clonotype came up many times. The chain uses TRBV11-2 and TRBJ2-1; maybe TRBD2 (6 bases). With 2 bases removed from V and 4 bases from J, the gap between germline ends came to 12 bases. CDR3 size: 15 residues. Germline-derived CDR1 and CDR2 are SGHAT and FQNNGV. CDR3 protein: CASSLLGSGYNEQFF. Written as DNA, the CDR3 is TGTGCCAGCAGCTTACTTGGTAGCGGATACAATGAGCAGTTCTTC. The full variable domain, in which reference TRBV11-2 and TRBJ2-1 provide the parts outside the CDR3, is EAGVAQSPRYKIIEKRQSVAFWCNPISGHATLYWYQQILGQGPKLLIQFQNNGVVDDSQLPKDRFSAERLKGVDSTLKIQPAKLEDSAVYLCASSLLGSGYNEQFFGPGTRLTVL.

The sample holds many counts of this clonotype. The gene calls are TRBV11-2 and TRBJ2-7; tentatively, D is TRBD1 (6 bases). The germline V gene encodes CDR1 SGHAT and CDR2 FQNNGV. This CDR3 spans 15 amino acids. Trimming removed 4 bases from V and 1 base from J, with 14 bases in between. CDR3 nucleotide sequence: TGTGCCAGCAGCTCTACAGGGTATGGATCCTACGAGCAGTACTTC. This sequence encodes CASSSTGYGSYEQYF. Full variable domain (missing parts from reference TRBV11-2 and TRBJ2-7): EAGVAQSPRYKIIEKRQSVAFWCNPISGHATLYWYQQILGQGPKLLIQFQNNGVVDDSQLPKDRFSAERLKGVDSTLKIQPAKLEDSAVYLCASSSTGYGSYEQYFGPGTRLTVT.

The chain links TRBV2 to TRBJ2-7; 9 bases fit TRBD2. Germline-derived CDR1 and CDR2 are SNHLY and FYNNEI. CDR3 size: 15 residues. V was pared by 5 bases and J by 7 bases, with 12 bases of the junction left unmatched. CDR3: CASSSRIAGDLEQYF. CDR3 DNA sequence: TGTGCCAGCAGTTCGAGGATAGCGGGAGACCTTGAGCAGTACTTC.

This clonotype was observed many times. The genes are TRBV6-2 or TRBV6-3 and TRBJ1-1, with unresolved D. Germline CDR1 MNHEY, CDR2 SVGEGT. There are 15 residues in the CDR3. With 7 bases removed from V and 4 bases from J, the gap between germline ends came to 19 bases. Written as DNA, the CDR3 is TGTGCCAGCACCCCGGCTGGTAAGGGAGGCACTGAAGCTTTCTTT. Residues: CASTPAGKGGTEAFF.

This clonotype has a count of ten or more. V gene TRBV30 combines with J gene TRBJ1-4, with 8 bases that match TRBD1. The germline V gene has CDR1 GTSNPN and CDR2 SVGIG (reference sequence). The CDR3 is made up of 14 amino acids. Unmatched junction bases numbered 2, after V lost 5 bases and J lost 0 bases. In DNA form, the CDR3 reads TGTGCCTGGGGGACAGGTGCAACTAATGAAAAACTGTTTTTT. It translates to CAWGTGATNEKLFF.

This clonotype was picked up many times. CDR3 protein: CSASDATRDGDSYEQYF. The CDR3 DNA sequence: TGCAGTGCTAGCGATGCGACACGGGACGGAGACTCCTACGAGCAGTACTTC. The chain combines TRBV20-1 with TRBJ2-7; either TRBD1 or TRBD2 may supply D (5 bases each). From germline, CDR1 is DFQATT and CDR2 SNEGSKA (reference sequence). The V gene lost 3 bases and the J gene lost 0 bases, with 21 bases spanning the gap. The CDR3 covers 17 residues.

This clonotype was picked up many times. The genes are TRBV12-3 or TRBV12-4 and TRBJ2-7, with D unclear. Trimming pared 6 bases from V and 0 bases from J, leaving 21 bases between. This CDR3 has 17 amino acids. In nucleotides, the CDR3 is TGTGCCAGCAGGTGGTCAGACTGGGCCCCCATCTCCTACGAGCAGTACTTC. This codes for CASRWSDWAPISYEQYF.

This clonotype has only a few counts. V gene TRBV20-1 combines with J gene TRBJ2-5; perhaps D is TRBD1 or TRBD2 (5 bases each). Deletions cut 7 bases from V and 5 bases from J, with 11 bases between. This CDR3 comprises 11 residues. From germline, CDR1 is DFQATT and CDR2 SNEGSKA (reference sequence). The CDR3 loop reads CSGKRGETQYF. For the CDR3, the DNA is TGCAGTGGGAAACGGGGCGAGACCCAGTACTTC.

In its sample, this clonotype was seen many times. This chain connects TRBV28 to TRBJ2-1; the match to TRBD1 covers 7 bases. This CDR3 region has 14 residues. CDR1 and CDR2 from the germline V gene are MDHEN and SYDVKM. Losses at the gene ends were 5 bases for V and 7 bases for J; bases not matched to a gene: 8. As DNA, the CDR3 is TGTGCCAGCAGTGTAGAGGGGGCTGGGAATGAGCAGTTCTTC. Residues: CASSVEGAGNEQFF.

CDR3 sequence: CASSANRDEQYF. Here the CDR3 DNA reads TGTGCCAGCAGCGCAAACAGGGATGAGCAGTACTTC. This chain connects TRBV7-2 to TRBJ2-7; a weak D match, TRBD1 (6 bases). CDR3 length: 12 amino acids. The V end was cut by 5 bases, the J end by 7 bases, with 12 bases between. Per germline, CDR1 SGHTA and CDR2 FQGNSA.

A note on this clonotype: This may arise from a read error, as a much more abundant clone is one base away. J is TRBJ2-7 and V is TRBV7-9; 9 bases map to TRBD1. The junction had 5 bases not matched to a gene; V was cut back by 3 bases and J by 5 bases. This CDR3 region has 14 residues. The germline V gene encodes CDR1 SEHNR and CDR2 FQNEAQ (reference sequence). The CDR3 DNA follows: TGTGCCAGCAGCTTGACAGGGGGAGCCCACGAGCAGTACTTC. Its translation: CASSLTGGAHEQYF. Full variable domain (missing parts from reference TRBV7-9 and TRBJ2-7): DTGVSQNPRHKITKRGQNVTFRCDPISEHNRLYWYRQTLGQGPEFLTYFQNEAQLEKSRLLSDRFSAERPKGSFSTLEIQRTEQGDSAMYLCASSLTGGAHEQYFGPGTRLTVT.

The chain combines TRBV4-1 with TRBJ2-5; a possible D gene is TRBD1 (6 bases). The CDR3 spans 15 residues. The V gene lost 0 bases and the J gene lost 3 bases, with 11 bases spanning the gap. From germline, CDR1 is MGHRA and CDR2 YSYEKL. CDR3 protein: CASSQEGTNEETQYF. The CDR3 bases are TGCGCCAGCAGCCAAGAGGGGACAAACGAAGAGACCCAGTACTTC.

This clonotype was observed a handful of times. The rearrangement joins TRBV5-1 to TRBJ2-7; no firm D call. This CDR3 comprises 16 residues. CDR1 and CDR2 (germline): SGHRS, YFSETQ. Trimming removed 0 bases at V and 0 bases at J, with 13 bases between. The CDR3 reads CASSLAGLSVSYEQYF. The CDR3 DNA is TGCGCCAGCAGCTTGGCCGGCCTAAGTGTCTCCTACGAGCAGTACTTC.

The table lists this clonotype with many counts. The chain joins TRBV12-3 or TRBV12-4 to TRBJ1-5; 10 nucleotides agree with TRBD1. With V trimmed by 4 bases and J by 7 bases, 7 bases remained unmatched. The CDR3 sequence is 15 residues long. The CDR3 reads CASSSPGQGRQPQHF. The CDR3 DNA is TGTGCCAGCAGTTCCCCGGGACAGGGGAGGCAGCCCCAGCATTTT.

The table lists this clonotype with many counts. The rearrangement uses TRBV6-6 and TRBJ1-2; 7 bases agree with TRBD1. CDR3 length: 18 amino acids. The germline V gene has CDR1 MNHNY and CDR2 SVGAGI (reference sequence). V was pared by 4 bases and J by 7 bases, with 21 bases of the junction left unmatched. CDR3 nucleotide sequence: TGTGCCAGCAGTTTCAACTACCCGGACAGGACGATATGGGCTGGCTACACCTTC. Its protein is CASSFNYPDRTIWAGYTF.